This T cell receptor (beta chain) was documented in a study of blood T cell repertoires in COVID-19. Background on the study: The United States, Italy and Spain supplied acute and convalescent COVID-19 samples. In each case, the material was cDNA or gDNA derived from T cells, B-cell-depleted T cells, or PBMCs.

Trimming cost V 3 bases and J 4 bases; bases outside gene matches: 1. Per germline, CDR1 SGHRS and CDR2 YFSETQ. The length of the CDR3 is 13 residues. In the original analysis: Estimation of nucleated cell counts was performed using reference gene primer amplification. Clones were sequenced by immunoSEQ multiplex PCR, and TCRdb holds only the in-frame ones, with some missing. The V and J calls and clone size were taken over from that table, and D and trimming were inferred from the DNA. There are about 26,000 clones in the sample; roughly 88% occur only once, and 6.5% to 8% lies in the top ten. The chain has TRBV5-1 and TRBJ2-1, with 7 bases fitting TRBD1. What was sequenced was peripheral blood. The sequence derives from a human donor in a cohort sampled during active COVID-19. The CDR3 DNA reads as TGCGCCAGCAGCTGGGGACAGTACAATGAGCAGTTCTTC. This gives the protein CASSWGQYNEQFF.